Following are 31 T cell receptor beta chains from one sample sequenced in a study of blood T cells in healthy people across ages. The authors ran a second PCR of roughly 7 to 11 cycles using a sample-barcoded 5' primer and a J-beta primer mix. TCRdb fed the 5' RACE reads into MiXCR, producing one record per CDR3 protein. The sample comprises 800,000 to 900,000 distinct CDR3 sequences, approximately 59% of which are singletons, and around a quarter rests with the top ten. Sequenced sample: blood. These receptors all come from a man aged 25 to 40 in good health.

To note about this clonotype: A junction boundary mismatches the germline segment, possibly from a read error. The V and J genes are TRBV7-2 and TRBJ2-3, with D possibly matching TRBD2 (6 bases). Germline CDR1 and CDR2: SGHTA and FQGNSA. The CDR3 has 13 residues. The DNA of the CDR3 is TGTGCCAGCAGCCGGGACTTAACAGATACACAGTATTTT. Protein sequence: CASSRDLTDTQYF.

This clonotype was counted a few times. The rearrangement joins TRBV7-9 to TRBJ2-5; 8 positions match TRBD1. The V segment lost 6 bases and the J segment 5 bases; nucleotides outside the gene matches: 8. Germline V lookup: CDR1 SEHNR, CDR2 FQNEAQ (reference sequence). This CDR3 comprises 14 residues. The CDR3 here is CASSSLDRVETQYF. The CDR3, as DNA: TGTGCCAGCAGTTCCCTGGACAGGGTTGAGACCCAGTACTTC. Based on the CDR3 plus reference TRBV7-9 and TRBJ2-5, the full variable domain is DTGVSQNPRHKITKRGQNVTFRCDPISEHNRLYWYRQTLGQGPEFLTYFQNEAQLEKSRLLSDRFSAERPKGSFSTLEIQRTEQGDSAMYLCASSSLDRVETQYFGPGTRLLVL.

The genes are TRBV2 and TRBJ2-5; D is possibly TRBD1 (5 bases). The J call may be faulty, since TRBJ2-7 better matches the DNA end. The CDR3 has 15 residues. Germline CDR1 is SNHLY and CDR2 is FYNNEI. CDR3: CASWDGGHPDYEQYF. CDR3 bases: TGTGCCAGCTGGGATGGCGGACATCCCGACTACGAGCAGTACTTC.

The J gene is TRBJ1-2, the V gene TRBV5-4, with D uncertain. The CDR3 runs 15 residues. V lost 1 base, J lost 4 bases, and 14 bases lay in between. The V gene's germline CDR1 is SGHNT and CDR2 YYREEE (reference sequence). The CDR3 loop reads CASSLSGSRSYGYTF. The CDR3 DNA follows: TGTGCCAGCAGCTTGTCGGGCAGCAGAAGCTATGGCTACACCTTC.

This rearrangement joins TRBV7-2 to TRBJ2-1; D is unresolved. Trimming left V 5 bases short and J 6 bases short, with 20 bases between. The CDR3 is made up of 16 amino acids. CDR1 and CDR2 from the germline V gene are SGHTA and FQGNSA. CDR3: CASSPELGISFNEQFF. CDR3 in DNA: TGTGCCAGCAGCCCAGAGTTGGGGATCTCTTTCAATGAGCAGTTCTTC.

This rearrangement joins TRBV5-1 to TRBJ2-5; D uncertain. With 0 bases removed from V and 3 bases from J, the gap between germline ends came to 9 bases. CDR1 SGHRS and CDR2 YFSETQ come from the germline V gene. This CDR3 contains 14 residues. For the CDR3, the DNA is TGCGCCAGCAGCTTGGGGCGACTGAAAGAGACCCAGTACTTC. This gives the protein CASSLGRLKETQYF.

CDR3 sequence (DNA): TGTGCCAGCAGCCCCGGACTAGCTTGGAATGAGCAGTTCTTC. The encoded protein is CASSPGLAWNEQFF. The V gene is TRBV7-3, the J gene TRBJ2-1, with 8 bases that match TRBD2. The germline V gene encodes CDR1 SGHTA and CDR2 FQGTGA. This CDR3 is built from 14 residues. V shed 5 bases and J 7 bases; nucleotides not matched to a gene: 7.

The gene calls are TRBV10-3 and TRBJ2-5; the match to TRBD2 covers 9 bases. V shed 2 bases and J 6 bases; nucleotides not matched to a gene: 4. This CDR3 region has 14 residues. CDR1 and CDR2 from the germline V gene are ENHRY and SYGVKD. The CDR3 DNA sequence: TGTGCCATCAGTGAGGGGCTAGCGGGGCAGACCCAGTACTTC. Protein product: CAISEGLAGQTQYF.

The sample holds a few counts of this clonotype. The rearrangement uses TRBV7-2 and TRBJ1-2; 7 nucleotides agree with TRBD1. J was trimmed by 8 bases and V by 6 bases; bases with no gene match: 9. The CDR3 consists of 13 residues. Germline assignment: CDR1 SGHTA and CDR2 FQGNSA. The CDR3, as DNA: TGTGCCAGCAGTCCGGGACAGACGAGCGGCTACACCTTC. This translates into CASSPGQTSGYTF.

This rearrangement joins TRBV19 to TRBJ2-1; D possibly corresponds to TRBD2 (5 bases). Trimming removed 3 bases at V and 10 bases at J, with 16 bases between. The CDR3 is 14 residues long. The V gene's germline CDR1 is LNHDA and CDR2 SQIVND (reference sequence). The CDR3 bases are TGTGCCAGTAGTATGCGAGGGAACCTTAAGGAGCAGTTCTTC. It encodes CASSMRGNLKEQFF.

The chain is built from TRBV6-5 and TRBJ1-2; D remains ambiguous. In germline, CDR1 is MNHEY, CDR2 SVGAGI. The CDR3 sequence is 14 residues long. Trimming cost V 9 bases and J 0 bases, with 14 bases left between them. In nucleotides, the CDR3 is TGTGCCAGTAGGGAGGCAGGCCCTAACTATGGCTACACCTTC. It specifies CASREAGPNYGYTF.

The chain employs TRBV18 and TRBJ1-2; TRBD1 is a possible D gene (6 bases). The V gene lost 4 bases and the J gene lost 7 bases, with 13 bases spanning the gap. Germline V gene sequence: CDR1 KGHSH, CDR2 LQKENI. The CDR3 length is 13 residues. The CDR3 DNA is TGTGCCAGCTCACGGGACAAAGGTGGTGGCTACACCTTC. Protein sequence: CASSRDKGGGYTF.

The rearrangement uses TRBV21-1 and TRBJ2-5; the table's TRBD2 call for D was not verified on the DNA. TRBV21-1 is an annotated pseudogene. The length of the CDR3 is 17 residues. The CDR3 DNA follows: TGTGCCAGCAGCAAATTAGGGACTAGGGGCCACCAAGAGACCCAGTACTTC. It codes for CASSKLGTRGHQETQYF.

The rearrangement joins TRBV7-2 to TRBJ2-5; D is unclear. Trimming removed 3 bases from V and 5 bases from J, with 7 bases in between. The CDR3 length is 12 residues. The germline gives CDR1 SGHTA, CDR2 FQGNSA. The CDR3, as DNA: TGTGCCAGCAGCTTTTATCGGGAGACCCAGTACTTC. Amino acids: CASSFYRETQYF.

This clonotype has a handful of counts. The genes are TRBV29-1 and TRBJ2-7; D assignment may be TRBD1 or TRBD2 (6 bases each). Trimming pared 7 bases from V and 2 bases from J, leaving 15 bases between. CDR1 and CDR2 from the germline V gene are SQVTM and ANQGSEA. The CDR3 spans 13 residues. The CDR3 loop is CSGGGTPPYEQYF. The CDR3 region has the DNA TGCAGCGGAGGGGGGACACCGCCCTACGAGCAGTACTTC.

The sample holds a few counts of this clonotype. The chain joins TRBV7-2 to TRBJ2-5; 8 bases match TRBD1. The CDR3 has 14 residues. Germline V lookup: CDR1 SGHTA, CDR2 FQGNSA. J was trimmed by 0 bases and V by 9 bases; bases with no gene match: 6. The CDR3 loop is CASTDRGHQETQYF. The CDR3 region has the DNA TGTGCCAGTACCGACAGGGGCCACCAAGAGACCCAGTACTTC.

Points on this clonotype: At one end, the junction sequence differs from germline, possibly due to a read error. This chain uses TRBV6-5 with TRBJ2-1; either TRBD1 or TRBD2 may supply D (6 bases each). Germline CDR1 and CDR2: MNHEY and SVGAGI. The CDR3 covers 13 residues. The CDR3: CASSDSGAGEQFF. The CDR3 coding sequence is TGTGCCAGCAGTGACTCGGGGGCCGGCGAGCAGTTCTTC.

The chain couples TRBV18 to TRBJ2-5, with D maybe TRBD1 (5 bases). The V gene's germline CDR1 is KGHSH and CDR2 LQKENI. The CDR3 length is 14 residues. The germline V and J ends were trimmed by 3 bases and 0 bases, with 8 bases remaining between them. In DNA, the CDR3 is TGTGCCAGCTCACCTTCGGACAACCAAGAGACCCAGTACTTC. Translation: CASSPSDNQETQYF.

V usage is TRBV15 and J usage is TRBJ2-3; no definite D call. The V gene's germline CDR1 is LNHNV and CDR2 YYDKDF (reference sequence). The CDR3 spans 14 residues. Trimming removed 5 bases from V and 0 bases from J, with 9 bases in between. CDR3: CATSHSTSTDTQYF. CDR3 DNA sequence: TGTGCCACCAGCCACTCAACTAGCACAGATACGCAGTATTTT.

V is TRBV12-3 or TRBV12-4 and J is TRBJ2-2, with 13 bases identical to TRBD2. Germline trimming cut 7 bases from V and 4 bases from J; bases unmatched to any gene: 6. The CDR3 is made up of 16 amino acids. CDR3 sequence reads: CASKPRTSGGTGELFF. DNA of the CDR3: TGTGCCAGCAAACCCCGGACTAGCGGGGGCACCGGGGAGCTGTTTTTT.

V is TRBV29-1 and J is TRBJ2-6; D may be TRBD2 (7 bases). CDR1 is SQVTM, CDR2 ANQGSEA, per germline. Trimming left V 6 bases short and J 3 bases short, with 12 bases between. This CDR3 has 14 residues. The CDR3 here is CSVGGAIGANVLTF. The CDR3 DNA follows: TGCAGCGTGGGGGGGGCGATTGGGGCCAACGTCCTGACTTTC.

The chain recombines TRBV9 with TRBJ2-5, with unresolved D. Deletions cut 0 bases from V and 2 bases from J, with 14 bases between. Germline V gives CDR1 SGDLS, CDR2 YYNGEE. This CDR3 comprises 16 residues. DNA for the CDR3: TGTGCCAGCAGCGTAGCCGGGTTATCGAATCAAGAGACCCAGTACTTC. Its protein is CASSVAGLSNQETQYF. Supplemented by reference TRBV9 and TRBJ2-5, the full variable domain reads DSGVTQTPKHLITATGQRVTLRCSPRSGDLSVYWYQQSLDQGLQFLIQYYNGEERAKGNILERFSAQQFPDLHSELNLSSLELGDSALYFCASSVAGLSNQETQYFGPGTRLLVL.

CDR3 sequence reads: CASSAPARQGRVTTEAFF. Here the CDR3 DNA reads TGCGCCAGCAGCGCCCCAGCTAGACAGGGTAGGGTCACCACTGAAGCTTTCTTT. The chain combines TRBV5-1 with TRBJ1-1; 7 nucleotides agree with TRBD1. This CDR3 contains 18 residues. V lost 4 bases, J lost 4 bases, and 19 bases stayed unmatched. Germline V gene sequence: CDR1 SGHRS, CDR2 YFSETQ.

Only a few counts were recorded for this clonotype. The J gene is TRBJ2-3, the V gene TRBV20-1; 7 bases agree with TRBD2. The ends lost 6 bases at V and 4 bases at J; junction bases unmatched: 10. This CDR3 spans 14 amino acids. CDR1 and CDR2 (germline): DFQATT, SNEGSKA (reference sequence). CDR3 amino acids: CSALGGGGADTQYF. CDR3 coding DNA: TGCAGTGCCCTCGGCGGGGGAGGCGCAGATACGCAGTATTTT.

The chain is built from TRBV30 and TRBJ1-5; D remains ambiguous. Deletions cut 5 bases from V and 4 bases from J, with 12 bases between. Per germline, CDR1 GTSNPN and CDR2 SVGIG (reference sequence). The length of the CDR3 is 13 residues. As DNA, the CDR3 is TGTGCCTGGGGCTCTAGGGCGAATCAGCCCCAGCATTTT. Residues: CAWGSRANQPQHF.

This clonotype was detected only a few times. The V gene is TRBV7-9, the J gene TRBJ2-1; D is possibly TRBD2 (6 bases). This CDR3 is 15 amino acids long. The ends were cut back, 3 bases at V and 7 bases at J, with 16 bases in the middle. Germline-derived CDR1 and CDR2 are SEHNR and FQNEAQ (reference sequence). The CDR3 DNA is TGTGCCAGCAGCTTTTTGCCGGGGGTAGAAAATGAGCAGTTCTTC. It yields the protein CASSFLPGVENEQFF.

This sequence joins TRBV20-1 and TRBJ1-4; D is undetermined. Trimming cost V 4 bases and J 4 bases, with 4 bases left between them. The CDR3 runs 11 residues. The V gene's germline CDR1 is DFQATT and CDR2 SNEGSKA (reference sequence). The CDR3 bases are TGCAGTGCTAATCTTAATGAAAAACTGTTTTTT. Protein product: CSANLNEKLFF.

The chain couples TRBV4-3 to TRBJ2-1; 8 bases agree with TRBD2. V shed 5 bases and J 5 bases; nucleotides not matched to a gene: 14. This CDR3 has 17 amino acids. Looked up from germline, CDR1 is LGHNA and CDR2 is YSLEER. The CDR3 nucleotides read TGCGCCAGCAGCGTCGAGGATGGGCCAGCGGGGGACAATGAGCAGTTCTTC. It translates to CASSVEDGPAGDNEQFF.

V gene TRBV3-1 combines with J gene TRBJ2-1; 8 bases map to TRBD2. Trimming removed 4 bases from V and 10 bases from J; junction bases left unmatched: 15. This CDR3 comprises 16 residues. CDR1 is LGHDT, CDR2 YNNKEL, per germline (reference sequence). CDR3 region: CASSPSGGAVTDEQFF. The DNA of the CDR3 is TGTGCCAGCAGCCCCTCCGGGGGGGCCGTCACAGACGAGCAGTTCTTC.

The chain has TRBV28 and TRBJ2-3; TRBD1 is a possible D gene (5 bases). The CDR3 is 11 residues long. Trimming took 7 bases from V and 6 from J, leaving 8 bases between them. Germline CDR1 reads MDHEN; CDR2 reads SYDVKM. The CDR3 spells CASTHRDTQYF. CDR3 sequence (DNA): TGTGCCAGCACCCACAGGGATACGCAGTATTTT.

V usage is TRBV4-3 and J usage is TRBJ2-1; 7 bases align to TRBD1. CDR3 length: 15 amino acids. CDR1 is LGHNA and CDR2 is YSLEER in the germline V gene. The J segment lost 7 bases and the V segment lost 4 bases, leaving 10 bases of the junction unmatched. CDR3 residues: CASSRLRQGENEQFF. The CDR3 coding sequence is TGCGCCAGCAGCCGCCTTAGGCAGGGGGAAAATGAGCAGTTCTTC.